This T cell receptor beta chain was identified in a study of cytomegalovirus exposure and HLA in healthy donors (dated by TCRdb to the late 2010s). Looking at the study overall: According to a later analysis, the roughly 130 validation repertoires were produced on the same platform as the approximately 690 repertoires of the first cohort. The aim of the study was to test whether cataloging public T cell receptors could identify signatures of past pathogen exposure. A separate validation cohort of over 95 different subjects was used in addition to the approximately 670-subject first cohort. High-throughput TCR immunosequencing, statistical association of individual TCRs with disease status, and machine learning were combined to predict cytomegalovirus infection status. What the research found in general, with its limitations: A later analysis lacked HLA typing for the validation cohort, so it scored co-occurrence in that cohort across all 110 or so repertoires. Cytomegalovirus status was reported to be diagnosed by the classifier with high specificity and sensitivity in both the original and validation cohorts. It was suggested by the authors that the approach could potentially be generalized to other disease states and immunological phenotypes. Most TCR sequences were seen in very few donors, while some public TCRs were found in many individuals. A few of the identified cytomegalovirus-associated TCR beta chains were confirmed in vitro to be specific for cytomegalovirus antigens. In a later analysis, TCRs clustered in the first cohort were found to also tend to co-occur in the approximately 110 validation repertoires, with 85% to 95% of cluster scores above 0. The study listed approximately 150 TCR beta chains as associated with cytomegalovirus.

A word on this clone: Its antigen is still unknown. Base qualities are not at hand, and no much larger clone is one base apart.

The donors belonged to the validation cohort of around 120 subjects, which was separate from the approximately 700-subject first cohort. Libraries were constructed by the immunoSEQ multiplex PCR assay. For the original study's pipeline: A statistical classification framework was developed to diagnose cytomegalovirus status using the catalog of TCR beta chain sequences. TCRdb took this table from immuneACCESS and kept in-frame rearrangements with V and J called. Such tables lack part of the clones; where checked against another copy, unresolved V genes explain under half of the gap, and the rest is unexplained. V, J and clone size reflect that table, while D and trimming were determined from the DNA. The sample contains roughly 140,000 clones, roughly 92% of them found a single time. The ten largest make up 0.69% of the sample. Looking up the germline V gene yields CDR1 SGDLS and CDR2 YYNGEE. From its cysteine to its phenylalanine, the CDR3 spans 12 amino acids. Of all the DNA, just the CDR3 is kept, 36 bases in frame from base 1. V gives up 3 bases and J gives up 6 bases, and the segment between their germline ends measures 8 bases.

Recombination connected TRBV9 to TRBJ2-3, with no confident D gene call. The sample consisted of PBMCs. This TCR was sampled from a man aged 18-30 years in good health and CMV-seronegative. The nucleotide sequence is given as TGTGCCAGCAGCGAACTAAGGGATACGCAGTATTTT. This encodes CASSELRDTQYF.